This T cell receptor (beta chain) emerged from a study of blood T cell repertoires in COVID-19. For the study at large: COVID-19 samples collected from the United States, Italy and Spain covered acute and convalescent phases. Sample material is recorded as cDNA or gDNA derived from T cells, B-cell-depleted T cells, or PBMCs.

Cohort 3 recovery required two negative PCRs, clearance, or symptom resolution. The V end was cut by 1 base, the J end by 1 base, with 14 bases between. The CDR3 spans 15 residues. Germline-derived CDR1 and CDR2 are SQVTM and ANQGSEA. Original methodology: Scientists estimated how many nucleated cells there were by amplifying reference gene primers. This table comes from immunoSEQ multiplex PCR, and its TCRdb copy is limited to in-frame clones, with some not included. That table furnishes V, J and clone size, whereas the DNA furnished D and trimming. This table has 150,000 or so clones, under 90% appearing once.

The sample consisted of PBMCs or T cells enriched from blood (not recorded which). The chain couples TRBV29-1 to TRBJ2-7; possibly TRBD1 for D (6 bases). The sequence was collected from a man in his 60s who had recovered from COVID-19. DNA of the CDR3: TGCAGCGTTGAAGGTGTAGGGGGTAAGTCCTACGAGCAGTACTTC. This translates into CSVEGVGGKSYEQYF.